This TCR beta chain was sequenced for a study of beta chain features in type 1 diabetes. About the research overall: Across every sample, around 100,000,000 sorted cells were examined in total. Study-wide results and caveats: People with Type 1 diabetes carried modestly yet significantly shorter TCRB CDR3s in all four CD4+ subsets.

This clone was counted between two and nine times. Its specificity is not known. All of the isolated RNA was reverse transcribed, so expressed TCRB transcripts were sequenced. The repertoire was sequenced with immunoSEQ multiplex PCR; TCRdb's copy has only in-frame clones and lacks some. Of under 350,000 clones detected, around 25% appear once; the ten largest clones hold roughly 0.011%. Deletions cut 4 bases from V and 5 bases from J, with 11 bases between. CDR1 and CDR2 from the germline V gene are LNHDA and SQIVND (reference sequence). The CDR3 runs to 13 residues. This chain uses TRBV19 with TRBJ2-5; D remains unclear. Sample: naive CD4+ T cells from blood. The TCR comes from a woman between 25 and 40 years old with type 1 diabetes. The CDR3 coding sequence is TGTGCCAGTAGTAGACGCGACGGGGAGACCCAGTACTTC. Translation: CASSRRDGETQYF.